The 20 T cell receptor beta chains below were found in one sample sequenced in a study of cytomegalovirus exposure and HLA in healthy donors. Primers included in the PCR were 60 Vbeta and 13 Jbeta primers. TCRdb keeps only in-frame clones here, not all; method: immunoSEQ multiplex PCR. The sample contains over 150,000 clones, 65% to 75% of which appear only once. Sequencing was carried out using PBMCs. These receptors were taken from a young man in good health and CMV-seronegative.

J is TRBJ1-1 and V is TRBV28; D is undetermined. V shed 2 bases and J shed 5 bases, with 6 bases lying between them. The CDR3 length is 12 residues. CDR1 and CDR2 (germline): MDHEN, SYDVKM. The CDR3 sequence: CASSLAGTEAFF. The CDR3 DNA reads TGTGCCAGCAGTTTAGCCGGGACTGAAGCTTTCTTT.

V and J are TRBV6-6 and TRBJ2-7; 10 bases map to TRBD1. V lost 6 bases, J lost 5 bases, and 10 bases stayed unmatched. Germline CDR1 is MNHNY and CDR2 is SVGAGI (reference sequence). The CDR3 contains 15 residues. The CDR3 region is CASSSGQGIIHEQYF. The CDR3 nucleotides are TGTGCCAGCAGCTCGGGACAGGGGATTATCCACGAGCAGTACTTC.

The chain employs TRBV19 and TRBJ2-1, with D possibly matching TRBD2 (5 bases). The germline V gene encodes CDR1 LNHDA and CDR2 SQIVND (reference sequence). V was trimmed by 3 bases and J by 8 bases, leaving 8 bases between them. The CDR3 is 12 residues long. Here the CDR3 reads CASSMSRDEQFF. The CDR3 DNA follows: TGTGCCAGTAGTATGTCGCGGGATGAGCAGTTCTTC. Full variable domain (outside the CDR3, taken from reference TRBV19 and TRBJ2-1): DGGITQSPKYLFRKEGQNVTLSCEQNLNHDAMYWYRQDPGQGLRLIYYSQIVNDFQKGDIAEGYSVSREKKESFPLTVTSAQKNPTAFYLCASSMSRDEQFFGPGTRLTVL.

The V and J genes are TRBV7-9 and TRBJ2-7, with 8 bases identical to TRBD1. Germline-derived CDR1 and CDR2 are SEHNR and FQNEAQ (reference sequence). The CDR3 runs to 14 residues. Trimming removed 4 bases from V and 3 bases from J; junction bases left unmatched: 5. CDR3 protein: CASSSRQGIYEQYF. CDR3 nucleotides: TGTGCCAGCAGCTCACGACAGGGGATCTACGAGCAGTACTTC.

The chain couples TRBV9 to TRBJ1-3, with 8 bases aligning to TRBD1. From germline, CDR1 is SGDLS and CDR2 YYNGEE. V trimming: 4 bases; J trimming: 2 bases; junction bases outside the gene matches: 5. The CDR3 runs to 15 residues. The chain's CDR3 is CASSKQGDTGNTIYF. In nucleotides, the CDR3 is TGTGCCAGCAGCAAACAGGGGGATACTGGAAACACCATATATTTT.

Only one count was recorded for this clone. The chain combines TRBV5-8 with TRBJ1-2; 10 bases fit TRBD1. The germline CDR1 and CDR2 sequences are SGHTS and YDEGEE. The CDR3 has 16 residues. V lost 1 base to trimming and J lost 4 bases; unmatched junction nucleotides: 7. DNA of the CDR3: TGTGCCAGCAGCTTGAGATTACGGGACAGGGGCTATGGCTACACCTTC. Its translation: CASSLRLRDRGYGYTF.

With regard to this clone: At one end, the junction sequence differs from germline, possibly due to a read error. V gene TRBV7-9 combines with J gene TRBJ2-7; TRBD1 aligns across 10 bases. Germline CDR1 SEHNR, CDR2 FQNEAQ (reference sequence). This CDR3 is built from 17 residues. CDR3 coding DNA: TGTTCCAGCACCGCATCCCTCCTCCGGGACAGGGGCTACGAGCAGTACTTC. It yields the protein CSSTASLLRDRGYEQYF.

As DNA, the CDR3 is TGCGCCAGCAGCCAAGATCGGGCGGGGTCCAATCAGCCCCAGCATTTT. Its protein is CASSQDRAGSNQPQHF. The gene calls are TRBV4-3 and TRBJ1-5, with D unclear. CDR1 is LGHNA, CDR2 YSLEER, per germline. The CDR3 consists of 16 residues. Trimming removed 0 bases from V and 3 bases from J, with 12 bases in between.

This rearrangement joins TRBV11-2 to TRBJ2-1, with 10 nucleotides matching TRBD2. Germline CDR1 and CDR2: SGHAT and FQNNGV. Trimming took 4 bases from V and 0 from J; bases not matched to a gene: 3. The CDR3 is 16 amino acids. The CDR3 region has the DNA TGTGCCAGCAGCTCTAGCGGGGGCTTCTCCTACAATGAGCAGTTCTTC. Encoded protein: CASSSSGGFSYNEQFF.

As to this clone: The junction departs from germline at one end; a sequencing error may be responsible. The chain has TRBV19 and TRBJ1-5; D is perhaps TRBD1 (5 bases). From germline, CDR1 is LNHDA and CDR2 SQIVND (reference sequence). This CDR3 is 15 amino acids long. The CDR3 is CASSIGVQGKQPQHF. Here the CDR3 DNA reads TGTGCCAGTAGTATAGGGGTCCAGGGCAAGCAGCCCCAGCATTTT.

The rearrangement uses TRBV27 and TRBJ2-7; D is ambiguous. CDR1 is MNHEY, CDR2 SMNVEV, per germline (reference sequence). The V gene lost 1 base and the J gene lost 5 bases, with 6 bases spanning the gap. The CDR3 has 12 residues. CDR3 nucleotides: TGTGCCAGCAGTTTATTGGGCGACGAGCAGTACTTC. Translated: CASSLLGDEQYF.

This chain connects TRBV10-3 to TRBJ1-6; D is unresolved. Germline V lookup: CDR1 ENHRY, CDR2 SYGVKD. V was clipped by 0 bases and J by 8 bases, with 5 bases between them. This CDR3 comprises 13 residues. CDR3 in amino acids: CAISESQDSPLHF. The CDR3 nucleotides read TGTGCCATCAGTGAGTCGCAGGATTCACCCCTCCACTTT.

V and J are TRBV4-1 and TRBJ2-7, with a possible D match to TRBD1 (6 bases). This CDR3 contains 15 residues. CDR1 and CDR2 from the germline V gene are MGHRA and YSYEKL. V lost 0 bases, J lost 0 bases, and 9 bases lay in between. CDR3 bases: TGCGCCAGCAGCCAAGATCAGGGGAGCTCCTACGAGCAGTACTTC. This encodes CASSQDQGSSYEQYF.

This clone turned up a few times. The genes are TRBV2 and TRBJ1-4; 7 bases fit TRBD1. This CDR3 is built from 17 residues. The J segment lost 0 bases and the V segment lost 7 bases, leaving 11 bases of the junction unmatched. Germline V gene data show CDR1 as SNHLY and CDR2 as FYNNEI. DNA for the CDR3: TGTGCCAGCATCCGGGACAGATTCTCCGCAACTAATGAAAAACTGTTTTTT. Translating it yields CASIRDRFSATNEKLFF.

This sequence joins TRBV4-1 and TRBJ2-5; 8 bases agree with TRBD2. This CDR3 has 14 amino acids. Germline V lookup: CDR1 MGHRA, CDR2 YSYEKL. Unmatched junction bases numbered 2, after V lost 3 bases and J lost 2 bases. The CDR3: CASSHGGGQETQYF. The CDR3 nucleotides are TGCGCCAGCAGCCACGGGGGGGGGCAAGAGACCCAGTACTTC.

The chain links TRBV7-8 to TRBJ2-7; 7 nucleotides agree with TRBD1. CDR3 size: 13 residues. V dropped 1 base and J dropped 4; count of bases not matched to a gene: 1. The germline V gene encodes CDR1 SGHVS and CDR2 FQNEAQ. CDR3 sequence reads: CASSLEGQYEQYF. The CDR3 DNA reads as TGTGCCAGCAGCTTAGAGGGACAGTACGAGCAGTACTTC.

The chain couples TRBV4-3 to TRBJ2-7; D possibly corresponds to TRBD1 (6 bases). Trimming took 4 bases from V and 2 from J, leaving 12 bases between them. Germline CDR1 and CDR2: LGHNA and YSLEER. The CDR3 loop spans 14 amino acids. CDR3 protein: CASSPEQGPYEQYF. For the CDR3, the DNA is TGCGCCAGCAGCCCAGAACAGGGACCCTACGAGCAGTACTTC.

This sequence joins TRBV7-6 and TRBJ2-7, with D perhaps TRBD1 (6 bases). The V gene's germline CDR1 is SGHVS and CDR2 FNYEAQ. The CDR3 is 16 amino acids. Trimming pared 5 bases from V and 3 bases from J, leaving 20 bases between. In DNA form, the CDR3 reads TGTGCCAGCAGCAACCTAATACAGGGTTCGGGCTACGAGCAGTACTTC. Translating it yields CASSNLIQGSGYEQYF.

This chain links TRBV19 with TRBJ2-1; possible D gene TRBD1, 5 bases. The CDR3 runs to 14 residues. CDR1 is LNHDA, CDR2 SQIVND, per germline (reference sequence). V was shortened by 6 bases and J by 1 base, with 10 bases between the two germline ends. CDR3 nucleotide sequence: TGTGCCAGTAGCGACAGTCCTTCCTACAATGAGCAGTTCTTC. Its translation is CASSDSPSYNEQFF.

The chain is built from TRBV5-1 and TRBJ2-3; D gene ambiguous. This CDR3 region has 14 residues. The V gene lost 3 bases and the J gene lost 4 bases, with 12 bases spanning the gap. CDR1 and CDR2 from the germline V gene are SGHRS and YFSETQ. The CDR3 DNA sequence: TGCGCCAGCAGCTCCGGTCTCGAGGCAGATACGCAGTATTTT. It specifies CASSSGLEADTQYF.